At least ten counts were recorded for the clone carrying this T cell receptor (beta chain). Its antigen is not identified. Trimming took off 0 bases at V and 0 bases at J, with 13 bases between the two ends. Germline V gives CDR1 SGHRS, CDR2 YFSETQ. This CDR3 is 18 amino acids long. The source of the sample is a study of response to subunit inactivated influenza vaccine. Study-wide points: The authors suggested that few new T cells are recruited per seasonal influenza vaccination.

Each CDR3 protein gets one entry after TCRdb re-called the RT-PCR reads with MiXCR. The top ten clones hold 10% to 15% of a sample with 560,000 or so distinct CDR3 sequences, approximately 7.6% of them seen once. The sequences come from PBMCs from blood, collected about 23 months after vaccination. This clonotype was sampled from a man aged 50-75 years who received an inactivated influenza vaccine. V and J are TRBV5-1 and TRBJ1-6, with unresolved D. The CDR3 sequence is CASSLDSLSSSYNSPLHF. For the CDR3, the DNA is TGCGCCAGCAGCTTGGATAGTCTTTCCAGCTCCTATAATTCACCCCTCCACTTT.